This T cell receptor (beta chain) is from a study of shared clonotypes between healthy human individuals. General study results and limits: Relative to clonotypes present in all four donors, those not shared had lower generation probabilities.

CD8 cells regarded as naive lacked CD45RO, were positively chosen for CCR7, and omitted terminally differentiated effector memory CD45RA+ cells. Per the original data handling: Filtering of immunoSEQ junctional sequences could not match full-length read filtering. The data were produced by immunoSEQ multiplex PCR, yet TCRdb's version contains in-frame clones alone and is incomplete. The V and J calls and the clone size are those of that table, but D and trimming were determined from the DNA. The repertoire consists of approximately 1.9 million clones, with approximately 92% occurring once and the leading ten covering under 2%. Points on this clone: Its antigen is not identified.

Germline lookup yields CDR1 SEHNR and CDR2 FQNEAQ (reference sequence). This CDR3 comprises 14 residues. V shed 4 bases, J shed 1 base, and the junction held 4 bases outside the gene matches. The sample consisted of naive CD8+ T cells from PBMCs. The chain employs TRBV7-9 and TRBJ2-7; TRBD1 matches at 7 bases. The sequence was obtained from a man younger than 30 in good health. Some clones in this sample may be carry-over from other donors' samples. The CDR3 here is CASSSGDSSYEQYF. CDR3 coding DNA: TGTGCCAGCAGCTCCGGGGACAGTTCCTACGAGCAGTACTTC.